A selection of T cell receptor beta chains follows, all from one sample in a study of human T cells and chemical hapten exposure. TCRdb passed the RACE reads through MiXCR, listing each CDR3 protein once. In the table there are fewer than 70,000 distinct CDR3 sequences, roughly 9.8% of which are singletons. The sequenced sample was whole blood, obtained in connection with sensitization to the hapten diphenylcyclopropenone (DPC). Receptor source: a woman aged 45-65 years with alopecia areata. Some clones in this sample may be carry-over from other donors' samples. Both conserved end residues are part of each CDR3. A D gene is named only where the DNA matches it firmly. Clone sizes are given selectively: once, few, many, or a class where the clone is expanded.

>TRBJ2-1|TRBV28|.|TRBD1
CASETGGNEQFF
TGTGCCAGCGAGACAGGGGGCAATGAGCAGTTCTTC
>TRBJ2-5|TRBV5-1|few|.
CASSLAAGEETQYF
TGCGCCAGCAGCTTGGCCGCAGGGGAAGAGACCCAGTACTTC
>TRBJ2-2|TRBV5-1|few|TRBD2
CASSLAGALLGELFF
TGCGCCAGCAGCTTAGCGGGAGCTCTGCTTGGGGAGCTGTTTTTT
>TRBJ2-1|TRBV18|many|.
CASSPPQGNNEQFF
TGTGCCAGCTCACCACCCCAGGGGAACAATGAGCAGTTCTTC
>TRBJ2-1|TRBV24-1|.|TRBD1
CATSDSRTGVYNEQFF
TGTGCCACCAGTGATTCCCGGACAGGGGTCTACAATGAGCAGTTCTTC
>TRBJ1-2|TRBV12-3/TRBV12-4|many|.
CASSPLTADNYGYTF
TGTGCCAGCAGCCCTCTTACAGCCGATAACTATGGCTACACCTTC
>TRBJ2-7|TRBV29-1|.|.
CSVDLHYEQYF
TGCAGCGTTGACCTACACTACGAGCAGTACTTC
>TRBJ1-2|TRBV14|.|.
CASSPLEEYGYTF
TGTGCCAGCAGCCCGCTAGAGGAGTATGGCTACACCTTC
>TRBJ1-1|TRBV30|many|.
CACRGGQNTEAFF
TGTGCCTGCCGCGGGGGGCAAAACACTGAAGCTTTCTTT
>TRBJ2-3|TRBV29-1|.|TRBD1
CSVEVQGADTQYF
TGCAGCGTTGAGGTTCAGGGGGCAGATACGCAGTATTTT
>TRBJ2-3|TRBV27|many|TRBD2
CASSFRSSGEKGDTQYF
TGTGCCAGCAGTTTTAGGTCTAGCGGGGAAAAGGGAGATACGCAGTATTTT
>TRBJ1-1|TRBV29-1|many|.
CSVLVKVTNEAFF
TGCAGCGTTTTAGTTAAGGTTACCAACGAAGCTTTCTTT
>TRBJ1-2|TRBV6-5|.|.
CASSPEGDYGYTF
TGTGCCAGCAGTCCTGAAGGCGACTATGGCTACACCTTC
>TRBJ1-5|TRBV9|many|.
CASSVGDGNQPQHF
TGTGCCAGCAGCGTGGGCGATGGCAATCAGCCCCAGCATTTT
>TRBJ1-2|TRBV12-3/TRBV12-4|many|.
CASSLGPLYGYTF
TGTGCCAGCAGCCTTGGACCGCTCTATGGCTACACCTTC
>TRBJ2-3|TRBV18|many|TRBD1
CASSPSGQSTDTQYF
TGTGCCAGCTCACCATCGGGACAGAGCACAGATACGCAGTATTTT
>TRBJ1-1|TRBV6-2/TRBV6-3|few|.
CASSYPQLGASNTEAFF
TGTGCCAGCAGTTACCCGCAACTGGGGGCTTCAAACACTGAAGCTTTCTTT
>TRBJ2-7|TRBV6-5|few|TRBD1
CASSWRRDRDSYEQYF
TGTGCCAGCAGCTGGCGCCGGGACAGGGATTCCTACGAGCAGTACTTC
>TRBJ2-3|TRBV6-5|.|.
CASSYQRHRGDTQYF
TGTGCCAGCAGTTACCAACGGCACCGCGGGGATACGCAGTATTTT
>TRBJ2-1|TRBV20-1|.|TRBD2
CSASPGTSGNEQFF
TGCAGTGCTAGCCCCGGGACTAGCGGTAATGAGCAGTTCTTC
>TRBJ2-3|TRBV20-1|many|.
CSAPRGAGTDTQYF
TGCAGTGCTCCCCGAGGGGCAGGCACAGATACGCAGTATTTT
>TRBJ2-7|TRBV4-3|many|.
CASSRTGSSYEQYF
TGCGCCAGCAGCCGGACGGGCAGTTCCTACGAGCAGTACTTC
>TRBJ2-7|TRBV21-1|many|.
CASSTEVTSGTYEQYF
TGTGCCAGCAGCACGGAGGTCACTAGCGGGACCTACGAGCAGTACTTC
>TRBJ2-5|TRBV27|few|TRBD1
CASSTLSSGGETQYF
TGTGCCAGCAGTACACTCTCTTCAGGGGGAGAGACCCAGTACTTC
>TRBJ2-5|TRBV6-6|many|TRBD2
CASSYSMASGVQETQYF
TGTGCCAGCAGTTACTCGATGGCTAGCGGGGTCCAAGAGACCCAGTACTTC
>TRBJ2-3|TRBV20-1|many|.
CSFVRDLENTQYF
TGCAGTTTTGTCCGGGACCTCGAAAATACGCAGTATTTT
>TRBJ2-1|TRBV28|many|TRBD1
CASNRDRYEQFF
TGTGCCAGCAACCGGGACAGGTATGAGCAGTTCTTC
>TRBJ2-5|TRBV7-9|many|.
CASSSILTGEQETQYF
TGTGCCAGCAGCTCAATACTGACAGGAGAGCAAGAGACCCAGTACTTC
>TRBJ2-3|TRBV11-2|few|TRBD1
CASRQGAGTDTQYF
TGTGCCAGTCGCCAGGGGGCTGGCACAGATACGCAGTATTTT
>TRBJ2-7|TRBV10-3|many|TRBD1
CATGAGGIDEQYF
TGTGCCACCGGTGCAGGGGGAATCGACGAGCAGTACTTC
>TRBJ2-5|TRBV12-3/TRBV12-4|once|TRBD2
CASSVLRLAGGQETQYF
TGTGCCAGCAGCGTACTTCGACTAGCGGGGGGCCAAGAGACCCAGTACTTC
>TRBJ1-4|TRBV19|many|.
CASSSQGATNEKLFF
TGTGCCAGTAGTTCTCAGGGTGCAACTAATGAAAAACTGTTTTTT
>TRBJ1-1|TRBV24-1|few|.
CATTVGGLNTEAFF
TGTGCCACCACCGTCGGGGGATTGAACACTGAAGCTTTCTTT
>TRBJ1-1|TRBV28|few|.
CASSRGGVGAFF
TGTGCCAGCAGTAGAGGCGGGGTCGGAGCTTTCTTT
>TRBJ1-6|TRBV4-3|few|TRBD1
CASSQGDREDSPLHF
TGCGCCAGCAGCCAAGGGGACAGGGAAGATTCACCCCTCCACTTT
>TRBJ2-5|TRBV20-1|many|TRBD1
CSARPGQGFKETQYF
TGCAGTGCTCGCCCGGGACAGGGTTTCAAAGAGACCCAGTACTTC
>TRBJ2-3|TRBV5-1|.|TRBD1
CASSLRGQFTDTQYF
TGCGCCAGCAGCTTGCGGGGACAGTTCACAGATACGCAGTATTTT
>TRBJ1-5|TRBV12-3/TRBV12-4|many|.
CASRGRGHQPQHF
TGTGCCAGCAGGGGGCGGGGGCATCAGCCCCAGCATTTT
>TRBJ1-2|TRBV29-1|medium-sized|.
CSSGEGANYGYTF
TGCAGCTCCGGGGAAGGGGCGAACTATGGCTACACCTTC
>TRBJ2-4|TRBV10-3|.|.
CAISEMAGTIQYF
TGTGCCATCAGTGAGATGGCAGGAACCATTCAGTACTTC
>TRBJ1-4|TRBV2|.|.
CASTRDIQFGEKLFF
TGTGCCAGCACGCGGGACATTCAATTTGGTGAAAAACTGTTTTTT